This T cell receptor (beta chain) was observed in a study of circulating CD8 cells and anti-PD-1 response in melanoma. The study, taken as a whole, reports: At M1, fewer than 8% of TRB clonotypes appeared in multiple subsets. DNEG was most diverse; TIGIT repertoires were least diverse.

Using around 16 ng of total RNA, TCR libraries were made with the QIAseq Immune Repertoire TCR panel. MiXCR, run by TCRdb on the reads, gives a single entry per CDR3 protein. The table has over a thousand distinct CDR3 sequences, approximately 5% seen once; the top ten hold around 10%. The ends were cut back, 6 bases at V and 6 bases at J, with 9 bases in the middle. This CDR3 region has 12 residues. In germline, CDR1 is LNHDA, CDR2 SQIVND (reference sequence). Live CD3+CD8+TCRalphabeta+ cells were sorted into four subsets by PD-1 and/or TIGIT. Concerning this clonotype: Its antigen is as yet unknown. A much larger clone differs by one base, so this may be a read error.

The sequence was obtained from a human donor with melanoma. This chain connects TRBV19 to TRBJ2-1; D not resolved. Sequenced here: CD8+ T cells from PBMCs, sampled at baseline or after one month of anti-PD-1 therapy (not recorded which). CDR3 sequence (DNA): TGTGCCAGTAGCTTAACTTCCAATGAGCAGTTCTTC. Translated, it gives CASSLTSNEQFF.